This T cell receptor beta chain was sequenced for a study of shared clonotypes between healthy human individuals (dated by TCRdb to 2018 to 2021). For the wider study: Three men and a couple of women, aged 18 to 49 years, made up the cohort. The study deeply sequenced blood TCR repertoires of five healthy adults to estimate repertoire size and the extent of clonotype sharing between individuals. To increase sequencing depth and limit assay-specific biases, TCR repertoire library preparation and sequencing were carried out by different laboratories using diverse techniques. Leukapheresis yielded between about 0.85 and 10 billion PBMCs per donor. The full study reports these points: Because the study included only a small number of donors, the genetic and exposure-history diversity represented was limited. Based on pairwise subsampling, the degree of clonotype sharing among donors was expected to be affected by sequencing depth. Only blood was sampled, and tissue TCR repertoires likely differ from those in blood.

The donors were healthy, HIV-negative adults with no recently reported acute infections or vaccinations. Only Caucasian adults living in Nashville, Tennessee, USA were represented among the donors. For unsorted samples, some 100 million PBMCs were counted and genomic DNA was extracted with the QIAamp DNA Blood Mini kit. After blood collection by leukapheresis, PBMCs were isolated using Ficoll-Histopaque density gradient centrifugation and then cryopreserved in the vapor phase of liquid nitrogen. This clone has a handful of counts. Its binding antigen is unknown. No much larger clonotype is one base removed from it; base qualities were not supplied. Using the deep immunoSEQ assay, TCR CDR3 regions were amplified from genomic DNA by multiplex PCR. Extracted genomic DNA from each cell subset was distributed evenly across all wells of several immunoSEQ 96-well plates, and each plate was treated as a replicate. Each replicate PCR for unsorted PBMC received about 310 ng genomic DNA, equal to approximately 30,000 T cell genomes. Genomic DNA from unsorted PBMC was sequenced over ten immunoSEQ deep assay plates. Purified libraries were measured with a Qubit 3.0 fluorometer, size-checked on a Bioanalyzer 2100, and measured again with the KAPA Library Quantification kit. A separate single-read 150-cycle Illumina NextSeq 550 flow cell was used to sequence each immunoSEQ 96-well plate. The published analysis was carried out like this. Because the immunoSEQ output held only junctional sequences and lacked quality scores, the filtering could not match the filtering applied to full-length reads. Sequences were annotated with PyIR, a Python wrapper for IgBLAST v1.9, and V/J genes and CDR3 were assigned using IMGT germline references. Reads were removed for weak V/J assignments (E-value above 1e-6), missing CDR3, stop codons, out-of-frame junctions, or ambiguous translated residues. V3J clonotypes were defined as sequences sharing the same inferred V gene, J gene, and CDR3 amino acid sequence. To compute the percentage overlap between repertoires, the number of shared unique clonotypes was divided by the size of the smaller repertoire. Repertoire richness was assessed with RTK rarefaction, the Chao1 estimator, and Recon v2.1 estimates of unobserved clonotypes. In TCRdb, the immuneACCESS table is reduced to in-frame sequences with V and J assigned. These tables do not hold every clone; where another copy was compared, an unresolved V gene accounts for under half, and the others remain unexplained. V, J and clone size are taken as reported in that table, and D and trimming were inferred from the DNA itself. The sample has about 480,000 clones on record, 75% to 80% of them singletons. 12% of the sample comes from the top ten.

The CDR3 runs 18 residues from the cysteine to the phenylalanine. CDR3 DNA is the only sequence kept; it has 54 bases, read in frame from the first base. Trimmed from V: 6 bases; trimmed from J: 3 bases; junction bases lacking a gene match: 14. CDR1 and CDR2 are read off the germline V gene as MGHRA and YSYEKL. The rearrangement joined TRBV4-1 to TRBJ2-2; the junction holds 9 bases that match TRBD1. The sequenced material came from PBMCs. The receptor's source is a woman between 40 and 50 years old in good health. Some clones in this sample may be carry-over from other donors' samples. The CDR3 sequence is CASRTGGGGVRHTGELFF. The DNA is TGCGCCAGCAGAACAGGGGGCGGAGGGGTCCGGCACACCGGGGAGCTGTTTTTT.